This entry concerns a single T cell receptor beta chain. What it recognizes is unknown. This sample was taken from a study of T cell responses to AZD1222 COVID-19 vaccine. Study results and limitations: Baseline antibody screening turned up just six or seven seropositive AZD1222 recipients.

TCRdb keeps only in-frame clones here, not all; method: immunoSEQ multiplex PCR. The sample holds some 180,000 clones; roughly 92% are singletons and the top ten take 1.5% to 2%. This TCR came from an adult who received the AZD1222 COVID-19 vaccine. Sample: peripheral blood, taken 28 days after the second AZD1222 dose.

Here the CDR3 reads CASSHRGLDGYTF. CDR3 nucleotides: TGTGCCAGCAGCCACAGGGGGTTGGATGGCTACACCTTC. The chain carries TRBV7-3 and TRBJ1-2, with 8 bases fitting TRBD1. V lost 5 bases, J lost 6 bases, and 5 bases stayed unmatched. Per germline, CDR1 SGHTA and CDR2 FQGTGA. The CDR3 spans 13 residues.